The 19 T cell receptor beta chains below come from one sample, sequenced in a study of blood T cell repertoires in COVID-19. Here immunoSEQ multiplex PCR was the method, and the copy in TCRdb shows in-frame clones only, minus some. Found here are fewer than 400,000 clones, 85% to 95% of them singletons; the top ten hold around 4.2%. Sequencing used PBMCs or T cells enriched from blood (not recorded which). The receptors were gathered from a woman in her twenties or thirties who had been exposed to COVID-19.

V and J are TRBV30 and TRBJ1-1, with D uncertain. There are 13 residues in the CDR3. Germline V gene data show CDR1 as GTSNPN and CDR2 as SVGIG (reference sequence). V was pared by 4 bases and J by 10 bases, with 19 bases between. CDR3 loop: CAWNWGDHQAAFF. CDR3 nucleotide sequence: TGTGCCTGGAATTGGGGAGACCACCAAGCAGCTTTCTTT.

V usage is TRBV5-1 and J usage is TRBJ1-6; perhaps TRBD1 as D (5 bases). The length of the CDR3 is 15 residues. Germline V gives CDR1 SGHRS, CDR2 YFSETQ. Trimming cost V 4 bases and J 5 bases, with 13 bases left between them. DNA of the CDR3: TGCGCCAGCAGCCCTGATCTGACAGATAATTCACCCCTCCACTTT. This gives the protein CASSPDLTDNSPLHF. Combining the CDR3 with reference TRBV5-1 and TRBJ1-6 gives the whole variable domain KAGVTQTPRYLIKTRGQQVTLSCSPISGHRSVSWYQQTPGQGLQFLFEYFSETQRNKGNFPGRFSGRQFSNSRSEMNVSTLELGDSALYLCASSPDLTDNSPLHFGNGTRLTVT.

V and J are TRBV19 and TRBJ1-2; a possible D gene is TRBD1 (6 bases). Germline V gene data show CDR1 as LNHDA and CDR2 as SQIVND (reference sequence). V was trimmed by 1 base and J by 3 bases, leaving 9 bases between them. The CDR3 is made up of 14 amino acids. The DNA for the CDR3 is TGTGCCAGTAGTATAGTTGGGGGCGACTATGGCTACACCTTC. It codes for CASSIVGGDYGYTF.

The chain employs TRBV18 and TRBJ2-3, with D perhaps matching TRBD2 (6 bases). CDR1 and CDR2 from the germline V gene are KGHSH and LQKENI. This CDR3 has 16 residues. With 2 bases removed from V and 0 bases from J, the gap between germline ends came to 12 bases. The CDR3 here is CASSPRPGTSTDTQYF. The CDR3 DNA reads TGTGCCAGCTCACCAAGGCCCGGGACTAGCACAGATACGCAGTATTTT.

The chain has TRBV5-6 and TRBJ2-2, with D hard to call. The CDR3 loop spans 16 amino acids. V lost 2 bases to trimming and J lost 3 bases, with 14 bases between them. Germline V gene data show CDR1 as SGHDT and CDR2 as YYEEEE. The CDR3 region has the DNA TGTGCCAGCAGCTTTCAGGTTCGAGTTCACACCGGGGAGCTGTTTTTT. This translates into CASSFQVRVHTGELFF.

The chain employs TRBV5-6 and TRBJ1-5; 8 bases map to TRBD1. The V segment lost 4 bases and the J segment 4 bases; nucleotides outside the gene matches: 10. Germline-derived CDR1 and CDR2 are SGHDT and YYEEEE. The length of the CDR3 is 16 residues. The CDR3 nucleotides read TGTGCCAGCAGCCTGGCGGCAGGGGGCTTAAATCAGCCCCAGCATTTT. This gives the protein CASSLAAGGLNQPQHF.

This clone has a single count. The V and J genes are TRBV29-1 and TRBJ2-1; weak D call: TRBD2 (6 bases). The CDR3 length is 12 residues. Germline CDR1 SQVTM, CDR2 ANQGSEA. V was clipped by 4 bases and J by 3 bases, with 7 bases between them. The CDR3 DNA is TGCAGCGTTGGACTAGTCTACAATGAGCAGTTCTTC. Protein product: CSVGLVYNEQFF.

This clone appeared a few times. V gene TRBV19 combines with J gene TRBJ1-1; 7 positions match TRBD1. The CDR3 runs 16 residues. With V trimmed by 3 bases and J by 3 bases, 10 bases remained unmatched. In germline, CDR1 is LNHDA, CDR2 SQIVND (reference sequence). CDR3 residues: CASSMTFTGVYTEAFF. The DNA of the CDR3 is TGTGCCAGTAGTATGACCTTTACAGGGGTTTACACTGAAGCTTTCTTT.

V gene TRBV29-1 combines with J gene TRBJ1-1; TRBD1 matches 7 bases. V lost 4 bases, J lost 2 bases, and 7 bases stayed unmatched. Looked up from germline, CDR1 is SQVTM and CDR2 is ANQGSEA. The CDR3 loop spans 14 amino acids. The CDR3 DNA sequence: TGCAGCGTTGCTGAGGGACAGAGAAACACTGAAGCTTTCTTT. Translation: CSVAEGQRNTEAFF. The full variable domain, rest sourced from reference TRBV29-1 and TRBJ1-1, is SAVISQKPSRDICQRGTSLTIQCQVDSQVTMMFWYRQQPGQSLTLIATANQGSEATYESGFVIDKFPISRPNLTFSTLTVSNMSPEDSSIYLCSVAEGQRNTEAFFGQGTRLTVV.

This clone has more than one count but fewer than ten. The genes are TRBV5-1 and TRBJ1-3; D is unclear. This CDR3 has 16 amino acids. Germline V gene sequence: CDR1 SGHRS, CDR2 YFSETQ. Trimming cost V 0 bases and J 0 bases, with 10 bases left between them. The CDR3, as DNA: TGCGCCAGCAGCTTGGTGCACAGTAACTCTGGAAACACCATATATTTT. Residues: CASSLVHSNSGNTIYF. Full variable domain (rest looked up from reference TRBV5-1 and TRBJ1-3): KAGVTQTPRYLIKTRGQQVTLSCSPISGHRSVSWYQQTPGQGLQFLFEYFSETQRNKGNFPGRFSGRQFSNSRSEMNVSTLELGDSALYLCASSLVHSNSGNTIYFGEGSWLTVV.

The V call is TRBV3-1 (or the pseudogene TRBV3-2), the J call TRBJ2-3; 8 bases align to TRBD2. This CDR3 is built from 18 residues. J was trimmed by 4 bases and V by 1 base; bases with no gene match: 13. Germline V CDR1 and CDR2: LGHDT, YNNKEL (reference sequence). CDR3 region: CASSQGAWLAGAADTQYF. The DNA of the CDR3 is TGTGCCAGCAGCCAAGGGGCCTGGCTAGCGGGTGCTGCAGATACGCAGTATTTT.

CDR3 sequence: CASSPPGNQPQHF. CDR3 DNA sequence: TGTGCCAGTAGTCCCCCGGGCAATCAGCCCCAGCATTTT. V and J are TRBV19 and TRBJ1-5, with D unresolved. Germline-derived CDR1 and CDR2 are LNHDA and SQIVND (reference sequence). The CDR3 consists of 13 residues. V lost 5 bases and J 2 bases, leaving 7 bases between the germline ends. Combining the CDR3 with reference TRBV19 and TRBJ1-5 gives the whole variable domain DGGITQSPKYLFRKEGQNVTLSCEQNLNHDAMYWYRQDPGQGLRLIYYSQIVNDFQKGDIAEGYSVSREKKESFPLTVTSAQKNPTAFYLCASSPPGNQPQHFGDGTRLSIL.

The sample holds one count of this clone. The V call is TRBV7-2, the J call TRBJ1-1; TRBD1 is a possible D gene (6 bases). Trimming shortened V by 1 base and J by 4 bases, and 13 bases separated the two germline ends. CDR1 is SGHTA and CDR2 is FQGNSA in the germline V gene. This CDR3 region has 15 residues. The CDR3 bases are TGTGCCAGCAGCTTAGGAGCGGGGGCACTCACTGAAGCTTTCTTT. Residues: CASSLGAGALTEAFF.

As for this clone: Other DNA sequences within the sample encode an identical CDR3. This chain connects TRBV6-5 to TRBJ1-5; a weak D match, TRBD1 (6 bases). The germline CDR1 and CDR2 sequences are MNHEY and SVGAGI. The CDR3 loop spans 12 amino acids. V lost 6 bases and J lost 4, with 7 bases in between. DNA of the CDR3: TGTGCCAGCAGAACAGGGAATCAGCCCCAGCATTTT. Amino acids: CASRTGNQPQHF.

The gene calls are TRBV18 and TRBJ1-5, with D unclear. V shed 3 bases and J shed 7 bases, with 25 bases lying between them. Germline CDR1 KGHSH, CDR2 LQKENI. This CDR3 is 18 amino acids long. CDR3 in amino acids: CASSPLYLRVGSEQPQHF. CDR3 DNA: TGTGCCAGCTCACCTTTATATCTTAGGGTAGGGAGTGAACAGCCCCAGCATTTT.

The chain recombines TRBV5-1 with TRBJ2-5; D remains unclear. Between the trimmed V and J ends, which lost 3 bases and 5 bases, there was a span of 17 bases. The CDR3 is made up of 15 amino acids. Germline V lookup: CDR1 SGHRS, CDR2 YFSETQ. The CDR3 here is CASSSSPVLGETQYF. The CDR3 DNA reads as TGCGCCAGCAGCTCCTCCCCTGTTCTGGGCGAGACCCAGTACTTC. The full variable domain, with the rest looked up from reference TRBV5-1 and TRBJ2-5, is KAGVTQTPRYLIKTRGQQVTLSCSPISGHRSVSWYQQTPGQGLQFLFEYFSETQRNKGNFPGRFSGRQFSNSRSEMNVSTLELGDSALYLCASSSSPVLGETQYFGPGTRLLVL.

As DNA, the CDR3 is TGTGCTAGTGGTTTGATGCCTAGCGGGGGGACGCTTCCGGGCTCCAGGGGCACCGGGGAGCTGTTTTTT. Amino acids: CASGLMPSGGTLPGSRGTGELFF. The chain joins TRBV12-5 to TRBJ2-2; 11 positions agree with TRBD2. The CDR3 runs 23 residues. CDR1 and CDR2 (germline): LGHNT, FRNRAP. Unmatched junction bases numbered 24, after V lost 2 bases and J lost 4 bases.

This chain joins TRBV11-2 and TRBJ1-1, with D possibly matching TRBD1 (6 bases). The V gene's germline CDR1 is SGHAT and CDR2 FQNNGV. The V end lost 5 bases, the J end lost 4 bases, and 14 bases lay between the germline ends. CDR3 size: 14 residues. The CDR3 loop is CASSGRHRATEAFF. The CDR3 DNA is TGTGCCAGCAGCGGACGTCACAGGGCCACTGAAGCTTTCTTT. The variable domain in full, completed from reference TRBV11-2 and TRBJ1-1, reads EAGVAQSPRYKIIEKRQSVAFWCNPISGHATLYWYQQILGQGPKLLIQFQNNGVVDDSQLPKDRFSAERLKGVDSTLKIQPAKLEDSAVYLCASSGRHRATEAFFGQGTRLTVV.

The rearrangement links TRBV27 to TRBJ2-1, with TRBD1 matching 9 bases. V shed 4 bases, J shed 6 bases, and the junction held 7 bases outside the gene matches. The CDR3 is made up of 15 amino acids. Germline loops: CDR1 MNHEY, CDR2 SMNVEV (reference sequence). For the CDR3, the DNA is TGTGCCAGCAGTTGGAACGGGGACAGGGTCAATGAGCAGTTCTTC. Residues: CASSWNGDRVNEQFF.